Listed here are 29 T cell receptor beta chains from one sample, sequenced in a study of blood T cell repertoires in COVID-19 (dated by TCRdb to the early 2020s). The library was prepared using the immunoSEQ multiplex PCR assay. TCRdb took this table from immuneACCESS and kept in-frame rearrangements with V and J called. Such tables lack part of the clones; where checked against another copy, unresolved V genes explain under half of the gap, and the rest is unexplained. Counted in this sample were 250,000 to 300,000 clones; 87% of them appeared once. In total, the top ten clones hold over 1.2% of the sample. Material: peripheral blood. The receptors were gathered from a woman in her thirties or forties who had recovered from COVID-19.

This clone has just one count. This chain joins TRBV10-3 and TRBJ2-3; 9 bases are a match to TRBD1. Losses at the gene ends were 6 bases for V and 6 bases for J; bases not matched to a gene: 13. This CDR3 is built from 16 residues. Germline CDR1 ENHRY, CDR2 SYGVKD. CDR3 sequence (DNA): TGTGCCATCAGCCCACTTCCGGGACAGGGCCGGGATACGCAGTATTTT. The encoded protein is CAISPLPGQGRDTQYF.

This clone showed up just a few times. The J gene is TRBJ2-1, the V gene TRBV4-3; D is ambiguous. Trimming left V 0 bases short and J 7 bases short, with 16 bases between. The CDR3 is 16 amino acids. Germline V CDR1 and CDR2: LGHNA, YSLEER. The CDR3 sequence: CASSQDLDPLGNEQFF. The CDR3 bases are TGCGCCAGCAGCCAAGATCTCGACCCCCTCGGGAATGAGCAGTTCTTC.

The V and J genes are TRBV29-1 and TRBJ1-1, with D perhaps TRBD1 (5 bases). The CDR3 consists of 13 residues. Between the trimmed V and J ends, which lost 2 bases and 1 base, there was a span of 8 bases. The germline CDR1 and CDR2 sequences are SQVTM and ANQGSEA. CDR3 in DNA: TGCAGCGTTGAAAGAACAGGGAACACTGAAGCTTTCTTT. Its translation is CSVERTGNTEAFF. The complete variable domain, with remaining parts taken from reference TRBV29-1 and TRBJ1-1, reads SAVISQKPSRDICQRGTSLTIQCQVDSQVTMMFWYRQQPGQSLTLIATANQGSEATYESGFVIDKFPISRPNLTFSTLTVSNMSPEDSSIYLCSVERTGNTEAFFGQGTRLTVV.

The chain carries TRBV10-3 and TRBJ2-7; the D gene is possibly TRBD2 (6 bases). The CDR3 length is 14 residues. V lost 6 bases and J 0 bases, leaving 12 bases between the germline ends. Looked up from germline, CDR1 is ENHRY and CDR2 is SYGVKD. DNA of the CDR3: TGTGCCATCAGGCGTAGCGGAAGCTCCTACGAGCAGTACTTC. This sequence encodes CAIRRSGSSYEQYF.

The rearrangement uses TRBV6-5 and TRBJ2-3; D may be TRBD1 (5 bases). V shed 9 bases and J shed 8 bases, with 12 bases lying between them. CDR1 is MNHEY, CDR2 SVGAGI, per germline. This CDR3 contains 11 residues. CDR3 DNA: TGTGCCAGTAAGACTCAGGGTACGCAGTATTTT. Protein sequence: CASKTQGTQYF.

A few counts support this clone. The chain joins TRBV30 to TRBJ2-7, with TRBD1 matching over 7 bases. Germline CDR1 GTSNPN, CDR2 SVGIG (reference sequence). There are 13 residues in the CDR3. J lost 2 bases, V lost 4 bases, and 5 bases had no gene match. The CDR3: CAWMGQYPYEQYF. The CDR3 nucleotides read TGTGCCTGGATGGGACAGTACCCCTACGAGCAGTACTTC.

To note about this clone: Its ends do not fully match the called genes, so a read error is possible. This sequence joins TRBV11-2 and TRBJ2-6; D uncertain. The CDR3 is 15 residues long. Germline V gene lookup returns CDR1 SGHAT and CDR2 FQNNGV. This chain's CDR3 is CASSLGYGGANVLTF. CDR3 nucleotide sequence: TGTGCCAGCAGTTTAGGGTATGGCGGGGCCAACGTCCTGACTTTC.

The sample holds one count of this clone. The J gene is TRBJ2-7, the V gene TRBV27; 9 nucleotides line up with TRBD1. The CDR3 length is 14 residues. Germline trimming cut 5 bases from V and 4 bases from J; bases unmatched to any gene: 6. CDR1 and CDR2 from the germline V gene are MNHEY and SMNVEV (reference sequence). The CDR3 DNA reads TGTGCCAGCAGTGGGCAGGGACAGGGTTACGAGCAGTACTTC. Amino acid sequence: CASSGQGQGYEQYF.

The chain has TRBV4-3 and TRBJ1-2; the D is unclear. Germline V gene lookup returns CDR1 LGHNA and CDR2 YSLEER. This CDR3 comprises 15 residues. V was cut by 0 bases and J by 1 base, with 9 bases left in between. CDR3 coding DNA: TGCGCCAGCAGCCAAGATACGACAAATAACTATGGCTACACCTTC. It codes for CASSQDTTNNYGYTF.

The DNA for the CDR3 is TGTGCCAGCAGCCAAGATCTTGCAGGGCAAGCTTTCTTT. Encoded protein: CASSQDLAGQAFF. The V call is TRBV3-1 (or the pseudogene TRBV3-2), the J call TRBJ1-1, with a weak D call TRBD1 (5 bases). V was trimmed by 0 bases and J by 9 bases, leaving 11 bases between them. From germline, CDR1 is LGHDT and CDR2 YNNKEL (reference sequence). This CDR3 region has 13 residues.

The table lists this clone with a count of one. The CDR3 nucleotides are TGCGCCAGCACTTCGGGGGGGCCCGCAGATACGCAGTATTTT. As protein: CASTSGGPADTQYF. The chain couples TRBV5-1 to TRBJ2-3; 8 positions agree with TRBD2. This CDR3 has 14 residues. Germline CDR1 and CDR2: SGHRS and YFSETQ. The V segment lost 6 bases and the J segment 4 bases; nucleotides outside the gene matches: 7.

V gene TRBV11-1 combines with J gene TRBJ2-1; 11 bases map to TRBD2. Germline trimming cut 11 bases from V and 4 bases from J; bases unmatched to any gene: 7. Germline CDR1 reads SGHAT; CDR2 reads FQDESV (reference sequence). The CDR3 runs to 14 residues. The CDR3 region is CASRVAGGYNEQFF. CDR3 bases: TGTGCCTCCCGGGTAGCGGGGGGGTACAATGAGCAGTTCTTC. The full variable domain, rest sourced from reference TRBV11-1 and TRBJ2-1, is EAEVAQSPRYKITEKSQAVAFWCDPISGHATLYWYRQILGQGPELLVQFQDESVVDDSQLPKDRFSAERLKGVDSTLKIQPAELGDSAMYLCASRVAGGYNEQFFGPGTRLTVL.

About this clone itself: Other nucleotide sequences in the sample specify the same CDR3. DNA of the CDR3: TGCGCCAGCAGCAGGGGTACGAGCACAGATACGCAGTATTTT. Translating it yields CASSRGTSTDTQYF. This sequence joins TRBV5-1 and TRBJ2-3, with D tentatively TRBD1 (5 bases). V lost 4 bases to trimming and J lost 0 bases, with 9 bases between them. Germline V gene data show CDR1 as SGHRS and CDR2 as YFSETQ. This CDR3 has 14 amino acids.

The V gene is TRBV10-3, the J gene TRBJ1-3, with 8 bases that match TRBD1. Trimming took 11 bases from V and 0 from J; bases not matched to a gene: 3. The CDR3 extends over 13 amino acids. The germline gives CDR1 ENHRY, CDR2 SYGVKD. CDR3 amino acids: CALGTGSGNTIYF. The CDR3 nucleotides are TGTGCCCTCGGGACAGGCTCTGGAAACACCATATATTTT.

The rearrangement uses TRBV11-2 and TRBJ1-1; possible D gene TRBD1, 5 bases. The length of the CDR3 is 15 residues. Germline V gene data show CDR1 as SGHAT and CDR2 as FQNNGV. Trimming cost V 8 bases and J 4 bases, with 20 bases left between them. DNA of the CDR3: TGTGCCAGCGCCGTGGGGCCGGCCGGGGGCACTGAAGCTTTCTTT. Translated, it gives CASAVGPAGGTEAFF.

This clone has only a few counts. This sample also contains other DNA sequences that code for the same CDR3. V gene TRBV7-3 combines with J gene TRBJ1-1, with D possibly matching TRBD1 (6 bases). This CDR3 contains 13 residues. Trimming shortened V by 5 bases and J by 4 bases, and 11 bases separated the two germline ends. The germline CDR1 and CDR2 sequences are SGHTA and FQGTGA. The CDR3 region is CASSLQGGTEAFF. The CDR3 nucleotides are TGTGCCAGCAGCCTCCAAGGGGGCACTGAAGCTTTCTTT.

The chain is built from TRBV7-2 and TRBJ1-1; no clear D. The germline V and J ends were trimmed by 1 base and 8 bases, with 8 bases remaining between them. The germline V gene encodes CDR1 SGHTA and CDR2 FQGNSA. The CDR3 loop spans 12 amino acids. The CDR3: CASSLDRTEAFF. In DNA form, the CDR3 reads TGTGCCAGCAGCTTAGACAGAACCGAAGCTTTCTTT.

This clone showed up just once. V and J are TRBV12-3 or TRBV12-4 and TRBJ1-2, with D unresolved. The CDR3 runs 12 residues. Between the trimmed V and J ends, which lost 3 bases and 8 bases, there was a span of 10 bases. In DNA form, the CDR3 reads TGTGCCAGCAGTTTCGGGAATAGGGGCTACACCTTC. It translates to CASSFGNRGYTF.

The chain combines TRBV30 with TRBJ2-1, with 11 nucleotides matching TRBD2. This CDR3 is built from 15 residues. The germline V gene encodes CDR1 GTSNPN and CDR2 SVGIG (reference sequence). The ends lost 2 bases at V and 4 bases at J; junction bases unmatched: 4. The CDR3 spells CAWSRGLAEYNEQFF. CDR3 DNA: TGTGCCTGGAGTAGGGGACTAGCGGAGTACAATGAGCAGTTCTTC.

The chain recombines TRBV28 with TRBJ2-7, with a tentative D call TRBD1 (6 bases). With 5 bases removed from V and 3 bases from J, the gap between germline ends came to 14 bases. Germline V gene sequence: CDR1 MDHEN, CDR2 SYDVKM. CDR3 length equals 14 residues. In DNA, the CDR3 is TGTGCCAGCAGTCCGGCGGACAGTTACTACGAGCAGTACTTC. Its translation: CASSPADSYYEQYF.

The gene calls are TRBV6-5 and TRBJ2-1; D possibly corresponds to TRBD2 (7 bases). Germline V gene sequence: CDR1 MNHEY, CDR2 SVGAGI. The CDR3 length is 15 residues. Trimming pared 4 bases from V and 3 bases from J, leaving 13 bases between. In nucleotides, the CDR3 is TGTGCCAGCAGTTCGGCGGGGGCCTACTACAATGAGCAGTTCTTC. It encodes CASSSAGAYYNEQFF.

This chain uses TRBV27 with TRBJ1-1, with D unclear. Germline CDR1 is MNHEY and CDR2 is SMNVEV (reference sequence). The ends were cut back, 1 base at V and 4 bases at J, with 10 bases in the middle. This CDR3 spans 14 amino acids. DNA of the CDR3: TGTGCCAGCAGTTTATACGGGGAGGGCACTGAAGCTTTCTTT. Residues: CASSLYGEGTEAFF.

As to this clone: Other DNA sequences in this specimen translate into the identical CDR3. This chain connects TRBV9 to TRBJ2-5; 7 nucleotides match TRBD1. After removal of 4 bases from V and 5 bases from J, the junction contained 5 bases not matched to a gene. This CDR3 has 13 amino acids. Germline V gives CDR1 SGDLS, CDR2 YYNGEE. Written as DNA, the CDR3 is TGTGCCAGCAGCCCGCGACAGGGTGAGACCCAGTACTTC. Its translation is CASSPRQGETQYF.

CDR3 residues: CASSPKAGPLSADTQYF. CDR3 bases: TGTGCCAGCAGCCCAAAAGCGGGCCCCCTATCGGCAGATACGCAGTATTTT. V and J are TRBV9 and TRBJ2-3; a weak D match, TRBD2 (6 bases). Trimming took off 4 bases at V and 4 bases at J, with 22 bases between the two ends. CDR3 length equals 17 residues. Germline V CDR1 and CDR2: SGDLS, YYNGEE.

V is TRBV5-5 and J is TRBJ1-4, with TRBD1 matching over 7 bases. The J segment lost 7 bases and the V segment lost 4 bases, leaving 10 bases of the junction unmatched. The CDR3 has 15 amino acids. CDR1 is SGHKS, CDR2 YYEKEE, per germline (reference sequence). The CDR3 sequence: CASSRGQAGSEKLFF. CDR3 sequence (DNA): TGTGCCAGCAGCCGTGGACAGGCGGGGAGTGAAAAACTGTTTTTT.

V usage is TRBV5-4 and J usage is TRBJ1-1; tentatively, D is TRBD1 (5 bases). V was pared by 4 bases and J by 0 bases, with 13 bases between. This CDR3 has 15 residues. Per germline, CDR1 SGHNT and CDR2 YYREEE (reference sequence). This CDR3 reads CASSGKGLLNTEAFF. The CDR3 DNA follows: TGTGCCAGCAGCGGAAAGGGACTTTTGAACACTGAAGCTTTCTTT.

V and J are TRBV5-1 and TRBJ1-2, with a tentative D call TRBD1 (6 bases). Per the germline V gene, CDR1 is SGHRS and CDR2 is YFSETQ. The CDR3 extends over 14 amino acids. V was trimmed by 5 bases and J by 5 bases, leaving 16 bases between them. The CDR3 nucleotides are TGCGCCAGCAGACACGGGGGGGCGCCGTATGGCTACACCTTC. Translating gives CASRHGGAPYGYTF.

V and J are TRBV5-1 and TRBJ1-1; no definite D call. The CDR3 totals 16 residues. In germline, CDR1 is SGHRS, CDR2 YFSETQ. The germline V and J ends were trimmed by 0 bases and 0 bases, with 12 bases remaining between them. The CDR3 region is CASSLGWQNMNTEAFF. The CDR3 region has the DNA TGCGCCAGCAGCTTGGGATGGCAGAACATGAACACTGAAGCTTTCTTT.

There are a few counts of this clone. This CDR3 is CASSLIRDYEQYF. The CDR3, as DNA: TGTGCCAGCAGCCTTATCCGGGACTACGAGCAGTACTTC. The chain recombines TRBV3-1 (or the pseudogene TRBV3-2) with TRBJ2-7; TRBD2 might be the D (5 bases). V was cut by 4 bases and J by 3 bases, with 10 bases left in between. The germline V gene has CDR1 LGHDT and CDR2 YNNKEL (reference sequence). The CDR3 contains 13 residues.